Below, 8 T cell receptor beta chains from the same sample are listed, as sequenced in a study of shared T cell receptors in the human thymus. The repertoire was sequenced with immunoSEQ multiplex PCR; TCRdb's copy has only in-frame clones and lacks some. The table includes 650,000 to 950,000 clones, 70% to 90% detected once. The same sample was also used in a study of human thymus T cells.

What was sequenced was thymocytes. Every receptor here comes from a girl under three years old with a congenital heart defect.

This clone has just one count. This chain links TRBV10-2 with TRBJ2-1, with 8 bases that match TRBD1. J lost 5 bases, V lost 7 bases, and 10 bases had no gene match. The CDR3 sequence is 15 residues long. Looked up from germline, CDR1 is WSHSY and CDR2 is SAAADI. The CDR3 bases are TGCGCCAGCATTGCAATCGGGACAGGCCACAATGAGCAGTTCTTC. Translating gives CASIAIGTGHNEQFF.

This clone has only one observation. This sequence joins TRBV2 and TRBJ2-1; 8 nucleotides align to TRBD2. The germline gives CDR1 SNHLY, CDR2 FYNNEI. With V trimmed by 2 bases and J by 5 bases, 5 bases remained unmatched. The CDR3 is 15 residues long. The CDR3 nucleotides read TGTGCCAGCAGTGAAATGGTAGCGGGGCACAATGAGCAGTTCTTC. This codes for CASSEMVAGHNEQFF.

The CDR3 DNA is TGTGCCAGCAGCTTAGTACAGGACAGGGCGCCGGGGGATGAAAAACTGTTTTTT. Amino acid sequence: CASSLVQDRAPGDEKLFF. The gene calls are TRBV7-2 and TRBJ1-4; the match to TRBD1 covers 8 bases. The CDR3 has 18 amino acids. J was trimmed by 6 bases and V by 1 base; bases with no gene match: 13. Germline-derived CDR1 and CDR2 are SGHTA and FQGNSA. The variable domain in full, completed from reference TRBV7-2 and TRBJ1-4, reads GAGVSQSPSNKVTEKGKDVELRCDPISGHTALYWYRQSLGQGLEFLIYFQGNSAPDKSGLPSDRFSAERTGGSVSTLTIQRTQQEDSAVYLCASSLVQDRAPGDEKLFFGSGTQLSVL.

In DNA form, the CDR3 reads TGTGCCAGCAGTCCCCCCCACTCAGGTTATGGGGCCAACGTCCTGACTTTC. Translation: CASSPPHSGYGANVLTF. V and J are TRBV28 and TRBJ2-6; unclear D gene. From germline, CDR1 is MDHEN and CDR2 SYDVKM. This CDR3 comprises 17 residues. The V gene lost 5 bases and the J gene lost 3 bases, with 17 bases spanning the gap.

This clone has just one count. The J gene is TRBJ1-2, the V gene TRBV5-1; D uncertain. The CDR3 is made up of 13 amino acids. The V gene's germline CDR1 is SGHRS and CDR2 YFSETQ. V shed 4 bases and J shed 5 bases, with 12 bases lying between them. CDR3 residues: CASSLLGSYGYTF. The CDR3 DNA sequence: TGCGCCAGCAGCCTCCTAGGATCGTATGGCTACACCTTC.

CDR3 loop: CASSLCLFGDENSPLHF. The CDR3 bases are TGTGCCAGCAGCTTATGTCTCTTCGGGGATGAAAATTCACCCCTCCACTTT. The chain carries TRBV7-9 and TRBJ1-6; D is ambiguous. Between the trimmed V and J ends, which lost 2 bases and 7 bases, there was a span of 18 bases. In germline, CDR1 is SEHNR, CDR2 FQNEAQ (reference sequence). This CDR3 contains 17 residues.

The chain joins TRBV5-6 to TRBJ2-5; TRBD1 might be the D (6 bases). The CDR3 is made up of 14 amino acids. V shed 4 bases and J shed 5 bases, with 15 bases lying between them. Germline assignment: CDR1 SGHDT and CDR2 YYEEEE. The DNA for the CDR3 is TGTGCCAGCAGCGGGACAAACAAGAGCGAGACCCAGTACTTC. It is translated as CASSGTNKSETQYF. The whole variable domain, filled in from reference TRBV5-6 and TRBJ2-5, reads DAGVTQSPTHLIKTRGQQVTLRCSPKSGHDTVSWYQQALGQGPQFIFQYYEEEERQRGNFPDRFSGHQFPNYSSELNVNALLLGDSALYLCASSGTNKSETQYFGPGTRLLVL.

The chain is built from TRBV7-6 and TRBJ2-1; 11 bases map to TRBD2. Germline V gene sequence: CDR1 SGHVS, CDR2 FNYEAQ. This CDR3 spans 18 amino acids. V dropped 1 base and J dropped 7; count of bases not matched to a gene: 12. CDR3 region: CASSLGSLAGGPRNEQFF. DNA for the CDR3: TGTGCCAGCAGCTTAGGCTCTTTAGCGGGGGGGCCTAGAAATGAGCAGTTCTTC. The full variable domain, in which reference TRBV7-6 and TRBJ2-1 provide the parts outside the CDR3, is GAGVSQSPRYKVTKRGQDVALRCDPISGHVSLYWYRQALGQGPEFLTYFNYEAQQDKSGLPNDRFSAERPEGSISTLTIQRTEQRDSAMYRCASSLGSLAGGPRNEQFFGPGTRLTVL.